Listed below are T cell receptor beta chains from one sample, sequenced in a study of CD4 T cells in relation to SARS-CoV-2 and coronaviruses. Profiled with immunoSEQ multiplex PCR; TCRdb holds only in-frame clones, not every one. Seen here are roughly 18,000 clones, 70% to 75% observed once, and the top ten hold 30%. Their cognate antigens are unknown. Material: CD4+ T cells from PBMCs, cultured in vitro. These receptors all come from a human donor in good health. Each CDR3 is given with its conserved first and last residue. Fields, in order: CDR3 length, clone size, V gene, J gene, D gene, CDR3 protein, CDR3 DNA. D genes are given only for firm matches. A clone size is listed for some rows: how often the clone was seen (once, few, many), or a class if it is expanded.

16,NA,TRBV28,TRBJ1-2,TRBD1,CASSPPSSDRGYGYTF,TGTGCCAGCAGCCCCCCCTCCTCGGACAGGGGCTATGGCTACACCTTC
15,NA,TRBV20-1,TRBJ1-2,NA,CSASSTGTALSGYTF,TGCAGTGCTAGTTCAACCGGGACGGCCCTCTCCGGCTACACCTTC
13,NA,TRBV5-1,TRBJ2-3,NA,CASSLSGTDTQYF,TGCGCCAGCAGCTTGTCAGGGACAGATACGCAGTATTTT
14,NA,TRBV19,TRBJ1-4,TRBD1,CASSIGDRAEKLFF,TGTGCCAGTAGTATAGGGGACAGAGCAGAAAAACTGTTTTTT
13,NA,TRBV6-5,TRBJ1-6,NA,CASRGLGNSPLHF,TGTGCCAGCAGGGGGCTTGGTAATTCACCCCTCCACTTT
14,NA,TRBV20-1,TRBJ2-3,TRBD1,CSASNPGTGGTQYF,TGCAGTGCCAGTAACCCTGGGACAGGAGGTACGCAGTATTTT
16,NA,TRBV7-9,TRBJ1-1,NA,CASSLGAGAGGTEAFF,TGTGCCAGCAGCTTGGGGGCTGGTGCTGGGGGCACTGAAGCTTTCTTT
14,NA,TRBV29-1,TRBJ2-7,TRBD1,CSVLPGQGAHEQYF,TGCAGCGTGCTTCCGGGACAGGGGGCCCACGAGCAGTACTTC
11,NA,TRBV29-1,TRBJ2-2,NA,CSAGTSRELFF,TGCAGCGCCGGGACGTCGCGGGAGCTGTTTTTT
15,NA,TRBV18,TRBJ1-1,NA,CASSPRVTENTEAFF,TGTGCCAGCTCACCTAGGGTGACGGAGAACACTGAAGCTTTCTTT
14,NA,TRBV10-3,TRBJ1-4,TRBD1,CATRNGGGLEKLFF,TGTGCCACCCGAAACGGAGGGGGCTTAGAAAAACTGTTTTTT
16,NA,TRBV28,TRBJ1-5,TRBD1,CASSPTQGARGQPQHF,TGTGCCAGCAGTCCCACTCAGGGGGCTAGGGGACAGCCCCAGCATTTT
14,NA,TRBV30,TRBJ2-7,NA,CAWSVPGTSSEQYF,TGTGCCTGGAGTGTACCAGGAACTAGCAGCGAGCAGTACTTC
13,NA,TRBV18,TRBJ1-1,NA,CASSPRGGTEAFF,TGTGCCAGCTCACCACGCGGGGGCACTGAAGCTTTCTTT
13,NA,TRBV10-3,TRBJ1-2,TRBD1,CATSGTGGDGYTF,TGTGCCACCTCCGGGACAGGGGGCGATGGCTACACCTTC
15,NA,TRBV6-5,TRBJ1-3,NA,CASSPSLISGNTIYF,TGTGCCAGCAGTCCGTCACTAATCTCTGGAAACACCATATATTTT
15,NA,TRBV18,TRBJ2-1,TRBD2,CASSLGLAGDNEQFF,TGTGCCAGCTCACTAGGACTAGCGGGAGACAATGAGCAGTTCTTC
15,NA,TRBV6-5,TRBJ1-6,TRBD1,CASSPTGRRDSPLHF,TGTGCCAGCAGCCCGACAGGGCGAAGAGATTCACCCCTCCACTTT
13,few,TRBV6-1,TRBJ2-5,TRBD1,CASRNRGVETQYF,TGTGCCAGCAGAAACAGGGGTGTGGAGACCCAGTACTTC
15,NA,TRBV9,TRBJ2-3,NA,CASSVASGSTDTQYF,TGTGCCAGCAGCGTAGCAAGTGGGTCCACAGATACGCAGTATTTT
17,NA,TRBV5-1,TRBJ2-1,NA,CASSLAPLKGSYNEQFF,TGCGCCAGCAGCTTGGCCCCTCTAAAAGGGTCCTACAATGAGCAGTTCTTC
15,NA,TRBV7-9,TRBJ2-6,TRBD1,CASSSQGAGANVLTF,TGTGCCAGCAGCTCACAGGGGGCCGGGGCCAACGTCCTGACTTTC
13,few,TRBV19,TRBJ1-2,NA,CASSMEVNYGYTF,TGTGCCAGTAGTATGGAAGTGAACTATGGCTACACCTTC
14,NA,TRBV28,TRBJ1-1,NA,CASSTTLMNTEAFF,TGTGCCAGCAGTACGACTCTTATGAACACTGAAGCTTTCTTT
14,NA,TRBV7-3,TRBJ1-1,NA,CASSPRGSHTEAFF,TGTGCCAGCAGCCCCCGGGGTTCCCACACTGAAGCTTTCTTT